The clone carrying this T cell receptor (beta chain) appeared many times. Per germline, CDR1 SNHLY and CDR2 FYNNEI. V lost 6 bases and J 5 bases, leaving 11 bases between the germline ends. CDR3 size: 12 residues. Investigators prepared the TCR beta libraries by applying iRepertoire HTBI primers and Arm-PCR of CDR3 regions. One entry per CDR3 protein results from TCRdb running MiXCR on the multiplex PCR reads. The table has fewer than 500,000 distinct CDR3 sequences, under 20% seen once. The entry originates in a study of regulatory T cells in long-lasting Graves disease. The wider study: Newly diagnosed Graves' patients had under 3 months of antithyroid drugs.

Time point here: newly diagnosed GD, antithyroid drugs for less than 3 months. The TCR library was made from RNA extracted from PBMCs. This sample also appeared in a second study, on T cells in Graves' hyperthyroidism and ophthalmopathy.

The clonotype was recovered from a man between 35 and 55 years old with Graves disease. The V and J genes are TRBV2 and TRBJ2-7; perhaps TRBD1 as D (5 bases). The specimen comprised peripheral blood mononuclear cells (PBMCs), sampled at new diagnosis, from a patient treated with antithyroid drugs. CDR3 region: CASRGARDEQYF. The CDR3 coding sequence is TGTGCCAGCAGAGGGGCTAGGGACGAGCAGTACTTC.